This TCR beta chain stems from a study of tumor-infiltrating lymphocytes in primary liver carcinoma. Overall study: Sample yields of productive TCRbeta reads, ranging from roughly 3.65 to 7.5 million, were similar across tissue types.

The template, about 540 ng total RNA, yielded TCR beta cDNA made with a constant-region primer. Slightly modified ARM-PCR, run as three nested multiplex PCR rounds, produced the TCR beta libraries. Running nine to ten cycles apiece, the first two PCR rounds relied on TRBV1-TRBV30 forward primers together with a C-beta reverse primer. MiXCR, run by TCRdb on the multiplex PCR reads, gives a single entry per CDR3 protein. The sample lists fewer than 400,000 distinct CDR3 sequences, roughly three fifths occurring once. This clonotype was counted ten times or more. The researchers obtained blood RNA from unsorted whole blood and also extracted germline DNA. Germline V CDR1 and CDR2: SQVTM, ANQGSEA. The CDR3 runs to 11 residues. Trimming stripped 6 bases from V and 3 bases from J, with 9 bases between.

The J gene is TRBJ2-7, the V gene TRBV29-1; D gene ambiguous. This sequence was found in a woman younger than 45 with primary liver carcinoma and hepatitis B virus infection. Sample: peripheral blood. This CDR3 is CSVTTDYEQYF. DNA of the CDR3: TGCAGCGTGACGACGGACTACGAGCAGTACTTC.